This is a list of T cell receptor beta chains from one sample in a study of blood T cell repertoires in COVID-19. Only in-frame clones appear in the TCRdb table, and some are missing; sequencing was by immunoSEQ multiplex PCR. The profile shows tens of thousands of clones, about four fifths of them singletons. Sequenced material: PBMCs or T cells enriched from blood (not recorded which). The receptors were sampled from a woman between 35 and 50 years old with acute COVID-19. CDR3s include the opening cysteine and the closing phenylalanine or tryptophan. A D gene is named only where the DNA matches it firmly. Clone sizes are given selectively: once, few, many, or a class where the clone is expanded.

V gene,clone size,D gene,J gene,CDR3 protein,CDR3 DNA
TRBV6-1,-,-,TRBJ1-5,CASSDQGGQPQHF,TGTGCCAGCAGTGATCAAGGGGGTCAGCCCCAGCATTTT
TRBV27,-,-,TRBJ1-1,CASSSRGWNTEAFF,TGTGCCAGCAGTTCAAGAGGGTGGAACACTGAAGCTTTCTTT
TRBV19,-,TRBD2,TRBJ2-2,CASRGAGPGELFF,TGTGCCAGTAGGGGAGCGGGGCCCGGGGAGCTGTTTTTT
TRBV20-1,-,-,TRBJ1-1,CSASSTDYSEAFF,TGCAGTGCTAGTTCGACAGATTACTCTGAAGCTTTCTTT
TRBV27,few,-,TRBJ1-4,CASSPIATNEKLFF,TGTGCCAGCAGTCCAATTGCAACTAATGAAAAACTGTTTTTT
TRBV19,-,TRBD1,TRBJ2-2,CASTAGTGRTGELFF,TGTGCCAGTACCGCCGGGACAGGGCGAACCGGGGAGCTGTTTTTT
TRBV5-1,-,-,TRBJ1-2,CASSFEQRGYTF,TGCGCCAGCAGCTTCGAGCAGCGAGGCTACACCTTC
TRBV9,-,TRBD1,TRBJ2-4,CASSVGQGNLIQYF,TGTGCCAGCAGCGTTGGACAGGGTAATCTCATTCAGTACTTC
TRBV19,-,-,TRBJ1-5,CASSPSRGGQPQHF,TGTGCCAGTAGTCCCTCGAGGGGGGGTCAGCCCCAGCATTTT
TRBV28,-,TRBD1,TRBJ1-5,CASSPDGDRAQHF,TGTGCCAGCAGCCCCGATGGGGACAGGGCCCAGCATTTT
TRBV14,-,-,TRBJ2-6,CASSPGHTGANVLTF,TGTGCCAGCAGCCCCGGACATACTGGGGCCAACGTCCTGACTTTC
TRBV19,-,-,TRBJ2-7,CASSNTSYEQYF,TGTGCCAGTAGCAACACCTCCTACGAGCAGTACTTC
TRBV5-1,few,TRBD1,TRBJ2-2,CASTYWTGIPTGELFF,TGCGCCAGCACCTACTGGACAGGGATCCCCACCGGGGAGCTGTTTTTT
TRBV28,-,-,TRBJ1-6,CASSSGRGIHPLHF,TGTGCCAGCAGCTCCGGACGGGGAATTCACCCCCTCCACTTT
TRBV6-5,-,-,TRBJ2-7,CATSRGEGYEQYF,TGTGCCACCAGTAGAGGAGAGGGCTACGAGCAGTACTTC
TRBV28,-,-,TRBJ2-3,CASSLWGGEADTQYF,TGTGCCAGCAGTTTATGGGGGGGTGAGGCAGATACGCAGTATTTT
TRBV30,-,TRBD2,TRBJ2-2,CAWSTKREEDTGELFF,TGTGCCTGGAGCACTAAGCGGGAGGAGGACACCGGGGAGCTGTTTTTT
TRBV12-3/TRBV12-4,-,TRBD1,TRBJ2-3,CASSPMTGIAQYF,TGTGCCAGCAGCCCAATGACAGGGATTGCGCAGTATTTT
TRBV14,-,-,TRBJ2-5,CASSRGQGGFKTQYF,TGTGCCAGCAGCCGAGGCCAGGGGGGTTTTAAGACCCAGTACTTC
TRBV6-5,-,TRBD1,TRBJ2-2,CASSADRVTGELFF,TGTGCCAGCAGCGCAGACAGGGTGACCGGGGAGCTGTTTTTT
TRBV7-9,-,-,TRBJ1-4,CASSLSGEERKLFF,TGTGCCAGCAGCTTATCGGGGGAGGAGAGGAAACTGTTTTTT
TRBV28,-,TRBD1,TRBJ2-3,CASSSDRLDRGEGTQYF,TGTGCCAGCAGTTCAGATCGACTCGACAGGGGTGAAGGTACGCAGTATTTT
TRBV19,once,-,TRBJ1-5,CASTQVDRDQPQHF,TGTGCCAGTACTCAGGTTGACCGCGATCAGCCCCAGCATTTT
TRBV19,many,TRBD1,TRBJ1-2,CASSWATGGVGYTF,TGTGCCAGTAGCTGGGCGACAGGGGGCGTGGGCTACACCTTC
TRBV5-4,few,TRBD1,TRBJ1-2,CASSPDRVGGYTF,TGTGCCAGCAGCCCGGACAGGGTCGGTGGCTACACCTTC
TRBV7-8,-,TRBD1,TRBJ1-6,CASSSRRDRDSPLHF,TGTGCCAGCAGCTCTAGGAGGGACAGGGACTCACCCCTCCACTTT
TRBV25-1,-,-,TRBJ2-5,CASSPWTQYF,TGTGCCAGCAGTCCTTGGACCCAGTACTTC
TRBV5-1,-,-,TRBJ2-5,CASSLALAETQYF,TGCGCCAGCAGCTTGGCGCTAGCGGAGACCCAGTACTTC
TRBV6-6,-,-,TRBJ2-7,CASVYSGEQYF,TGTGCCAGCGTGTACTCGGGGGAGCAGTACTTC
TRBV7-9,-,-,TRBJ2-2,CASRQGPGELFF,TGTGCCAGCAGACAGGGACCCGGGGAGCTGTTTTTT
TRBV9,-,-,TRBJ1-5,CASSDRGNQPQHF,TGTGCCAGCAGCGATCGGGGCAATCAGCCCCAGCATTTT
TRBV15,-,-,TRBJ2-1,CATSRYPGLYNEQFF,TGTGCCACCAGCAGGTATCCGGGGTTGTACAATGAGCAGTTCTTC
TRBV4-1,-,TRBD2,TRBJ2-3,CASSQVGLAGTDTQYF,TGCGCCAGCAGCCAAGTGGGACTAGCGGGCACAGATACGCAGTATTTT